Listed below are T cell receptor beta chains from one sample, sequenced in a study of cytomegalovirus exposure and HLA in healthy donors. TCRdb's copy holds only in-frame clones and misses some; the assay was immunoSEQ multiplex PCR. The table shows around 190,000 clones, with less than 80% occurring only once. Sample: PBMCs. These TCRs come from a middle-aged woman in good health and CMV-seronegative. CDR3s include the opening cysteine and the closing phenylalanine or tryptophan.

TRBJ2-7	TRBV10-1	CASGQGGEQYF
TRBJ2-3	TRBV19	CASSIAFGTDTQYF
TRBJ2-3	TRBV2	CASSPGSPGTDTQYF
TRBJ2-4	TRBV6-1	CASSVAGLAENIQYF
TRBJ1-4	TRBV6-1	CASSVKGANEKLFF
TRBJ1-2	TRBV10-3	CAISERGTYGYTF
TRBJ2-3	TRBV4-2	CASSEDSAQGVRGTDTQYF
TRBJ1-3	TRBV15	CATSRVEGDGNTIYF
TRBJ2-7	TRBV6-6	CASSLLSYEQYF
TRBJ2-2	TRBV7-3	CASSLEGGAPSGELFF
TRBJ2-5	TRBV5-6	CASSLGLAGVGGPQYF
TRBJ1-2	TRBV27	CASSKPGFSYTF
TRBJ2-7	TRBV19	CASSIVGTAHEQYF
TRBJ2-1	TRBV5-6	CASSLGDRGYNEQFF
TRBJ2-5	TRBV20-1	CSASQGETQYF
TRBJ2-6	TRBV21-1	CASSTQGEDSGANVLTF
TRBJ2-7	TRBV7-9	CASYDYSGLAEALREQYF
TRBJ2-5	TRBV5-4	CASSLGGQNQETQYF
TRBJ2-2	TRBV7-6	CASSLSGLPNTGELFF
TRBJ2-7	TRBV29-1	CSVAFPGDSSYEQYF
TRBJ1-6	TRBV6-5	CASSYYGQDNSPLHF
TRBJ2-7	TRBV27	CASSVTGVNEQYF
TRBJ2-2	TRBV6-5	CASSYLANTGELFF
TRBJ2-3	TRBV7-3	CASSPGTSGTTDTQYF
TRBJ1-1	TRBV29-1	CSVHRGNTEAFF
TRBJ2-7	TRBV30	CASGTGLVYEQYF
TRBJ1-1	TRBV5-5	CASSLATGSLFEAFF
TRBJ2-7	TRBV19	CASSVGNPYEQYF
TRBJ2-1	TRBV30	CAWSVLATYNEQFF
TRBJ2-1	TRBV10-3	CAMRQREEYNEQFF
TRBJ2-1	TRBV9	CASSPRSSGLAGVRSYNEQFF
TRBJ2-1	TRBV28	CASSLLREKNEQFF
TRBJ2-3	TRBV6-5	CASSYLGVTDTQYF
TRBJ1-1	TRBV2	CASSGQGRKDTEAFF
TRBJ1-5	TRBV9	CASSAEDSDQPQHF
TRBJ1-1	TRBV2	CASAHQGLGNTEAFF
TRBJ1-2	TRBV6-1	CASTRDVGYGYTF
TRBJ2-4	TRBV20-1	CSGDRDSIENF
TRBJ1-6	TRBV6-1	CASRGQGYSPLHF
TRBJ2-3	TRBV7-9	CASSLAGGTDTQYF
TRBJ2-1	TRBV6-6	CASSYGTAKGNEQFF
TRBJ2-1	TRBV14	CASSRSGSSYNEQFF
TRBJ2-2	TRBV7-9	CASSPPAGGNTGELFF
TRBJ1-6	TRBV7-2	CASSGRVGSPLHF
TRBJ2-3	TRBV11-3	CASSPRGYADTQYF
TRBJ2-7	TRBV4-1	CASSQDLGQGFRTYF
TRBJ1-1	TRBV5-1	CASSLGRQGKSDTEAFF
TRBJ2-1	TRBV4-1	CASSQPSGISSYNEQFF
TRBJ2-3	TRBV7-8	CASSLGQGGADTQYF
TRBJ1-2	TRBV6-5	CASSYGRADGYTF
TRBJ1-2	TRBV7-8	CASSLRLSHGYTF
TRBJ1-6	TRBV6-6	CASIAGVNSPLHF
TRBJ2-3	TRBV7-2	CASSFQRSSTDTQYF
TRBJ1-1	TRBV6-1	CASLTRSLHEAFF
TRBJ1-3	TRBV10-2	CASTHGNTIYF
TRBJ1-5	TRBV6-6	CASSYPEPQHF
TRBJ2-7	TRBV19	CASSTPGLAHEQYF
TRBJ2-5	TRBV21-1	CASSKGVRAETQYF
TRBJ1-1	TRBV4-1	CASSQPQGARIEAFF
TRBJ2-7	TRBV7-8	CASSRQEDSSSYEQYF